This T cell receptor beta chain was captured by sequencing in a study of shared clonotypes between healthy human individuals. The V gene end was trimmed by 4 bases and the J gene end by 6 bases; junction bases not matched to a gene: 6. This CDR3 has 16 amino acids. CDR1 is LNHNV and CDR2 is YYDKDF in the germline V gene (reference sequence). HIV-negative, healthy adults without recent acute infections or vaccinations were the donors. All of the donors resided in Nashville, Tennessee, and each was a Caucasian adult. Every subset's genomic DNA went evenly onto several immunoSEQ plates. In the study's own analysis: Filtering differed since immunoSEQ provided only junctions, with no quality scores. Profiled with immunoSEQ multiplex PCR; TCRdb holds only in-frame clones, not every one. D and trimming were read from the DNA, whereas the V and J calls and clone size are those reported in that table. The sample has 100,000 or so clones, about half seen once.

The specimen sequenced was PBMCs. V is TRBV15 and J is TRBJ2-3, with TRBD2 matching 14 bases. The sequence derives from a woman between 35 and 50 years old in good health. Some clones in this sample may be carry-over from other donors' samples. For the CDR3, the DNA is TGTGCCACCAGCAAGACTAGCGGGAGGGCATATGATACGCAGTATTTT. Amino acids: CATSKTSGRAYDTQYF.